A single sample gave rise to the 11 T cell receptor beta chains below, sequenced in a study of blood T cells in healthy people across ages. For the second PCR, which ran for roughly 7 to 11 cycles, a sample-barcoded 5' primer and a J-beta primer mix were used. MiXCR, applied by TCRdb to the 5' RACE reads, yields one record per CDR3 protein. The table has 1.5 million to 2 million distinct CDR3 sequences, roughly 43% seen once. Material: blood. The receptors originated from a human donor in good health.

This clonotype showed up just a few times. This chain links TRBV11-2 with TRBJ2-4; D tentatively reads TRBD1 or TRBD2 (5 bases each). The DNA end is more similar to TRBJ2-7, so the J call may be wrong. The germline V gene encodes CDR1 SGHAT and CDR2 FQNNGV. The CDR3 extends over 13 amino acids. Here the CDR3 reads CASSPTVGSEQYF. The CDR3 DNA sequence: TGTGCCAGCAGCCCGACAGTAGGGAGCGAGCAGTACTTC.

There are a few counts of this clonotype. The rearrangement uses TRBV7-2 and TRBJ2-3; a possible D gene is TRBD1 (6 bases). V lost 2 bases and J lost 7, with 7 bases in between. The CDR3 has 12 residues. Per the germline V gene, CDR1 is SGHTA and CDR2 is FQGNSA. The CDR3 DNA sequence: TGTGCCAGCAGCTTAAGGGGGAATACGCAGTATTTT. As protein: CASSLRGNTQYF.

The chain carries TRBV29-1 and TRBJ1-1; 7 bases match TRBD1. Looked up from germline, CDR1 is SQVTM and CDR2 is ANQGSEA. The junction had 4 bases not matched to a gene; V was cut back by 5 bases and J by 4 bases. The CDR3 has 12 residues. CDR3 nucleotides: TGCAGCGTTACAGGGGAATCCACTGAAGCTTTCTTT. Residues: CSVTGESTEAFF.

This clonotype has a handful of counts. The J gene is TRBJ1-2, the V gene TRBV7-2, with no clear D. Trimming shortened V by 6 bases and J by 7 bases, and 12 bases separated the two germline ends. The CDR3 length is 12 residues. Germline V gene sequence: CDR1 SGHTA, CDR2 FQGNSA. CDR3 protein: CASRGGRGGYTF. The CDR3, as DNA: TGTGCCAGCAGAGGAGGACGGGGTGGCTACACCTTC.

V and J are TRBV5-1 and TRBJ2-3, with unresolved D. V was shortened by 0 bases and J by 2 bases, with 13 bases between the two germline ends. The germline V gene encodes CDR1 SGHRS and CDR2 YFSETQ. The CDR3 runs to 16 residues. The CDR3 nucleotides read TGCGCCAGCAGCTTGGGACTGCACCCGACCACAGATACGCAGTATTTT. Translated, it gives CASSLGLHPTTDTQYF. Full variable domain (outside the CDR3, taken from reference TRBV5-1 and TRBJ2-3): KAGVTQTPRYLIKTRGQQVTLSCSPISGHRSVSWYQQTPGQGLQFLFEYFSETQRNKGNFPGRFSGRQFSNSRSEMNVSTLELGDSALYLCASSLGLHPTTDTQYFGPGTRLTVL.

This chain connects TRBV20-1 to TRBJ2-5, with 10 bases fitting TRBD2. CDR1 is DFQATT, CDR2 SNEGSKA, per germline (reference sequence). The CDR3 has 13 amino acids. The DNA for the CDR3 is TGCTCGAAGCCCGGACTAGCGGAAGAGACCCAGTACTTC. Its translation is CSKPGLAEETQYF.

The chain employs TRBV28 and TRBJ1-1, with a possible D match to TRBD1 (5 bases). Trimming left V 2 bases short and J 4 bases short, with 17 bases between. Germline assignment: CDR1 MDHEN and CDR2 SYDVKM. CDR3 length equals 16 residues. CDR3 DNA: TGTGCCAGCAGTTTAACCCCAGGGACCCAGGGCACTGAAGCTTTCTTT. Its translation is CASSLTPGTQGTEAFF.

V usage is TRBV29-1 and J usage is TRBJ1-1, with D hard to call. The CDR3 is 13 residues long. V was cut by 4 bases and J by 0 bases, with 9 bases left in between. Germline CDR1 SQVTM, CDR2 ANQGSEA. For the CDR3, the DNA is TGCAGCGTTGGTAACGGCATGAACACTGAAGCTTTCTTT. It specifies CSVGNGMNTEAFF.

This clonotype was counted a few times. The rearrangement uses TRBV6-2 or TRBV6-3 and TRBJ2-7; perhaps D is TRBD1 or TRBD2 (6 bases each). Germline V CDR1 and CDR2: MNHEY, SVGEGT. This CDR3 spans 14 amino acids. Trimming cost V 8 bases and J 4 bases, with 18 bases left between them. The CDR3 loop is CASGNPGAVYEQYF. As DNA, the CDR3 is TGTGCCAGCGGGAATCCGGGGGCAGTATACGAGCAGTACTTC.

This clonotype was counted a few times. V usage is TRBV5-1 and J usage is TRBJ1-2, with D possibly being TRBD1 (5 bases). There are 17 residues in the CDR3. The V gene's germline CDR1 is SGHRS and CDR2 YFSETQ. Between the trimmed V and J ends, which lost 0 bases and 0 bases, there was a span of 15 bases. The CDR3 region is CASSLGPTETPNYGYTF. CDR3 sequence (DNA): TGCGCCAGCAGCTTGGGACCGACAGAAACTCCTAACTATGGCTACACCTTC.

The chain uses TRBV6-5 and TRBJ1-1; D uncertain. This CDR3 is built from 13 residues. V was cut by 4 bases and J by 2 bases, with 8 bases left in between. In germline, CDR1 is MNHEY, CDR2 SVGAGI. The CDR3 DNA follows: TGTGCCAGCAGTTTCCGACACAACACTGAAGCTTTCTTT. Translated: CASSFRHNTEAFF.